This T cell receptor (beta chain) was sequenced for a study of a mutant IDH1 vaccine in newly diagnosed glioma. Study-level background: Of treated patients, around 62% were men and roughly 38% women, averaging roughly 40 years. Previous care, which was radiotherapy, temozolomide, or both, most often involved both.

Concerning this clone itself: No antigen is known for it.

Clones were read by immunoSEQ multiplex PCR, and TCRdb kept only the in-frame ones, dropping some. Of tens of thousands of clones in the sample, roughly nine tenths were seen once. V gave up 5 bases and J gave up 8 bases, with 10 bases separating them. This CDR3 is built from 13 residues. Germline values: CDR1 SGHTA, CDR2 FQGNSA. Time point described: week 35, safety follow-up. In every dose of vaccine, 300 ug of mutant IDH1 20-mer peptide was given alongside topical imiquimod. The chain combines TRBV7-2 with TRBJ1-6; D remains unclear. The sequence was obtained from a man aged 35 to 55 with glioma. The material sequenced was PBMCs, taken from a glioma patient whose treatment included an IDH1 peptide vaccine. Here the CDR3 reads CASSLPPYSPLHF. CDR3 nucleotides: TGTGCCAGCAGCCTCCCACCCTATTCACCCCTCCACTTT.